A selection of T cell receptor beta chains follows, all from one sample in a study of CD8 T cells in ankylosing spondylitis. TCRdb fed the 5' RACE reads into MiXCR, producing one record per CDR3 protein. The sample contains a few hundred thousand distinct CDR3 sequences, roughly 12% of which appear only once. The sequencing input was blood, either unsorted or a sorted T cell fraction (not recorded which). The source is a female donor with ankylosing spondylitis or in good health (not recorded which). Each CDR3 is given with its conserved first and last residue.

v_gene,j_gene,CDR3aa
TRBV5-1,TRBJ2-2,CASSLSRGLTGELFF
TRBV7-2,TRBJ2-1,CASSLEGLTNEQFF
TRBV6-5,TRBJ2-1,CASSYRAAGDSYNEQFF
TRBV5-1,TRBJ1-1,CASSSDRRNTEAFF
TRBV6-2/TRBV6-3,TRBJ1-5,CASSTPTGQVQPQHF
TRBV19,TRBJ2-5,CASSSQGAQETQYF
TRBV10-2,TRBJ2-7,CASKGQGPYEQYF
TRBV6-2/TRBV6-3,TRBJ2-2,CATRPAAGELFF
TRBV27,TRBJ1-6,CASRRGQGTYNSPLHF
TRBV12-3/TRBV12-4,TRBJ2-7,CASKIQGGFYEQYF
TRBV20-1,TRBJ2-1,CSTTSAEERSYNEQFF
TRBV20-1,TRBJ2-7,CSAPTGTGFSGQYF
TRBV15,TRBJ2-3,CATSRDGGPIRAQYF
TRBV4-2,TRBJ2-3,CASSQGPLAGFTDTQYF
TRBV20-1,TRBJ2-3,CSATRGGGSDTQYF
TRBV29-1,TRBJ2-2,CSVPTSGGNTGELFF
TRBV20-1,TRBJ2-5,CSTDRGEETQYF
TRBV5-1,TRBJ2-1,CASSLGLTYNEQFF
TRBV12-3/TRBV12-4,TRBJ2-6,CASSLPSVPGANVLTF
TRBV12-3/TRBV12-4,TRBJ1-5,CASSLRGGKYQPQHF
TRBV6-4,TRBJ2-1,CASSDGGGLNNEQFF
TRBV10-2,TRBJ1-2,CASGRGRNYGYTF
TRBV5-1,TRBJ1-4,CASSGRSNEKLFF
TRBV3-1,TRBJ1-1,CASSRGQVNWNTEAFF
TRBV7-9,TRBJ1-6,CASSSRGNNSPLHF
TRBV20-1,TRBJ2-3,CSARDLGRSGGTDTQYF
TRBV6-1,TRBJ1-1,CASRFERQGNTEAFF
TRBV5-5,TRBJ1-4,CASSLGSDRQTLFF